This TCR beta chain was sequenced for a study of T-cell reconstitution after alpha-beta-depleted transplantation in children. Study-level results: T-cell numbers and diversity, one year after transplant, stemmed largely from T cells that were newly produced. In some patients, recipient T cells and intrathymic progenitors surviving conditioning explained high day-60 diversity. There were reportedly several hundred expanded graft clones from which alpha-beta T cells came about two months after transplant.

This CDR3 is built from 17 residues. Trimming left V 2 bases short and J 0 bases short, with 11 bases between. Germline V CDR1 and CDR2: ENHRY, SYGVKD. There are many counts of this clonotype. The antigen is undetermined. Unique molecular identifiers were built into the TCRbeta library. Via MiXCR, TCRdb re-called the PCR reads, giving one row per CDR3 protein. Among more than 500,000 distinct CDR3 sequences listed, approximately 10% were seen once. Source: PBMCs, mostly from graft donor cells, taken 180 days after TCRalphabeta/CD19-depleted stem cell transplant. The clonotype was recovered from a female patient aged 2-10 years who had a stem cell transplant for aplastic anemia, so the T cells may come from the graft donor. The chain uses TRBV10-3 and TRBJ2-6; a weak D match, TRBD1 (5 bases). CDR3 region: CAISEGRTSSGANVLTF. DNA for the CDR3: TGTGCCATCAGTGAGGGCAGGACAAGCTCTGGGGCCAACGTCCTGACTTTC.